One sample yielded the 21 T cell receptor beta chains listed below, sequenced in a study of molecular identifiers for immune sequencing clone quantification. One entry per CDR3 protein, called by TCRdb with MiXCR from the PCR reads. The top ten hold approximately 0.76% of the sample, which has a few hundred thousand distinct CDR3 sequences, roughly 26% seen once. Sequenced material: naive CD8+ T cells from blood, with Jurkat cell RNA spiked in. The subset was: FACS-sorted CD8+CD4-CCR7+CD45RA+ naive T cells. The source is a human donor in good health. Some libraries in this study had Jurkat cell RNA spiked in.

This clonotype showed up many times. The CDR3 here is CASSYSTGVPGHQETQYF. In nucleotides, the CDR3 is TGTGCCAGCAGTTACTCGACCGGGGTCCCCGGTCACCAAGAGACCCAGTACTTC. The genes are TRBV6-5 and TRBJ2-5; the D gene is possibly TRBD2 (5 bases). CDR3 length: 18 residues. V was pared by 0 bases and J by 0 bases, with 17 bases between. CDR1 MNHEY and CDR2 SVGAGI come from the germline V gene.

This clonotype occurred once. The chain is built from TRBV6-2 or TRBV6-3 and TRBJ2-5; 13 bases map to TRBD2. Trimming cost V 7 bases and J 5 bases; bases outside gene matches: 16. The germline V gene encodes CDR1 MNHEY and CDR2 SVGEGT. CDR3 length: 18 residues. In nucleotides, the CDR3 is TGTGCCAGCAATCCTGCCTGGACTAGCGGGAGCATGGGGGAGACCCAGTACTTC. Its translation: CASNPAWTSGSMGETQYF.

This clonotype has just a few counts. V and J are TRBV20-1 and TRBJ2-3, with 7 nucleotides matching TRBD2. The length of the CDR3 is 15 residues. Germline CDR1 and CDR2: DFQATT and SNEGSKA (reference sequence). The V gene end was trimmed by 3 bases and the J gene end by 1 base; junction bases not matched to a gene: 7. CDR3 nucleotide sequence: TGCAGTGCTAGTAGTCGCGGGAGTGGCACAGATACGCAGTATTTT. It is translated as CSASSRGSGTDTQYF.

The chain joins TRBV4-1 to TRBJ1-1; 11 nucleotides agree with TRBD1. V shed 7 bases and J 6 bases; nucleotides not matched to a gene: 10. CDR3 length: 15 amino acids. Germline V gene data show CDR1 as MGHRA and CDR2 as YSYEKL. CDR3 sequence reads: CASNPGTGGAPEAFF. In DNA form, the CDR3 reads TGCGCCAGCAACCCCGGGACAGGGGGTGCCCCTGAAGCTTTCTTT.

As concerns this clonotype: At one end the junction does not follow the germline gene, possibly because of a read error. This rearrangement joins TRBV6-5 to TRBJ2-1, with D possibly being TRBD1 (5 bases). Germline V gene data show CDR1 as MNHEY and CDR2 as SVGAGI. The CDR3 extends over 13 amino acids. CDR3 nucleotides: TGTGCCAGCAGTTACCAAGGGGCAAATGAGCAGCTCTTC. Protein product: CASSYQGANEQLF.

This chain links TRBV4-3 with TRBJ2-1; 14 bases are shared with TRBD2. Germline trimming cut 0 bases from V and 7 bases from J; bases unmatched to any gene: 8. CDR1 and CDR2 (germline): LGHNA, YSLEER. The CDR3 contains 18 residues. The CDR3: CASSQDRGLAGVSNEQFF. CDR3 DNA sequence: TGCGCCAGCAGCCAAGATCGGGGACTAGCGGGAGTCAGTAATGAGCAGTTCTTC.

This clonotype turned up a few times. CDR3 in amino acids: CATGQGFANTGELFF. The CDR3 DNA reads as TGTGCCACCGGACAGGGATTCGCGAACACCGGGGAGCTGTTTTTT. The genes are TRBV12-3 or TRBV12-4 and TRBJ2-2; 8 nucleotides agree with TRBD1. CDR3 length equals 15 residues. V trimming: 10 bases; J trimming: 0 bases; junction bases outside the gene matches: 7.

This clonotype came up a few times. V gene TRBV7-6 combines with J gene TRBJ2-1; the match to TRBD2 covers 12 bases. The CDR3 extends over 18 amino acids. Germline assignment: CDR1 SGHVS and CDR2 FNYEAQ. V was clipped by 5 bases and J by 1 base; unmatched bases: 9. CDR3 protein: CASSHNLAGGPSYNEQFF. The CDR3 nucleotides read TGTGCCAGCAGCCACAACCTAGCGGGGGGGCCTTCCTACAATGAGCAGTTCTTC. Supplemented by reference TRBV7-6 and TRBJ2-1, the full variable domain reads GAGVSQSPRYKVTKRGQDVALRCDPISGHVSLYWYRQALGQGPEFLTYFNYEAQQDKSGLPNDRFSAERPEGSISTLTIQRTEQRDSAMYRCASSHNLAGGPSYNEQFFGPGTRLTVL.

Comments on this clonotype: Germline is not matched at one junction end, which may reflect a read error. The rearrangement links TRBV24-1 to TRBJ2-1; possible D gene TRBD2, 8 bases. The CDR3 covers 17 residues. The germline V gene has CDR1 KGHDR and CDR2 SFDVKD. The CDR3: CATSTASGGGWNNGQFF. The CDR3 nucleotides read TGTGCCACCAGCACCGCTTCGGGAGGGGGCTGGAACAATGGGCAGTTCTTC.

The sample holds many counts of this clonotype. The genes are TRBV5-1 and TRBJ2-3, with no clear D. V lost 1 base, J lost 4 bases, and 10 bases lay in between. The CDR3 consists of 14 residues. Germline CDR1 is SGHRS and CDR2 is YFSETQ. CDR3 sequence reads: CASSLTSRSDTQYF. The CDR3 DNA reads as TGCGCCAGCAGCTTGACAAGCCGATCAGATACGCAGTATTTT.

The chain joins TRBV5-6 to TRBJ1-5; 7 nucleotides line up with TRBD1. The germline V gene has CDR1 SGHDT and CDR2 YYEEEE. The CDR3 sequence is 15 residues long. V lost 2 bases and J lost 5; bases outside the gene matches: 7. The CDR3 reads CASSLQGSSDQPQHF. CDR3 in DNA: TGTGCCAGCAGCTTACAGGGGTCAAGCGATCAGCCCCAGCATTTT.

This clonotype was seen only a few times. The J gene is TRBJ2-3, the V gene TRBV27, with D tentatively TRBD2 (6 bases). Germline assignment: CDR1 MNHEY and CDR2 SMNVEV (reference sequence). The CDR3 is 14 residues long. The germline V and J ends were trimmed by 3 bases and 5 bases, with 12 bases remaining between them. In DNA form, the CDR3 reads TGTGCCAGCAGTTTCGGCGGAGGGATAGATACGCAGTATTTT. As protein: CASSFGGGIDTQYF.

A note on this clonotype: The CDR3 does not end in the conserved phenylalanine or tryptophan, so this is likely a read error. The chain combines TRBV4-1 with TRBJ1-1; 7 bases match TRBD1. V trimming: 4 bases; J trimming: 1 base; junction bases outside the gene matches: 6. The CDR3 is made up of 15 amino acids. Germline V lookup: CDR1 MGHRA, CDR2 YSYEKL. The CDR3 DNA reads as TGCGCCAGCAGCCCATCGACAGGGACGAACACTGAAGCTTTCCTT. Translated, it gives CASSPSTGTNTEAFL.

This clonotype was seen at least ten times. The rearrangement joins TRBV6-6 to TRBJ2-3; the D is unclear. This CDR3 region has 12 residues. Germline V gives CDR1 MNHNY, CDR2 SVGAGI (reference sequence). Trimming took off 4 bases at V and 4 bases at J, with 6 bases between the two ends. CDR3 in DNA: TGTGCCAGCAGTTTCCGGGCAGATACGCAGTATTTT. As protein: CASSFRADTQYF.

This clonotype was detected a few times. V usage is TRBV7-9 and J usage is TRBJ1-1, with TRBD1 as a possible D gene (6 bases). The CDR3 has 16 amino acids. Trimming stripped 5 bases from V and 3 bases from J, with 19 bases between. CDR1 is SEHNR, CDR2 FQNEAQ, per germline (reference sequence). The CDR3 DNA sequence: TGTGCCAGCAGCGACAAGACATTGGGGGCCGACACTGAAGCTTTCTTT. Translation gives CASSDKTLGADTEAFF.

The chain has TRBV7-9 and TRBJ2-5; weak D call: TRBD2 (6 bases). This CDR3 is 14 amino acids long. The V end was cut by 0 bases, the J end by 4 bases, with 9 bases between. The germline gives CDR1 SEHNR, CDR2 FQNEAQ (reference sequence). The CDR3 nucleotides read TGTGCCAGCAGCTTAGCGCTGGGGGGAGAGACCCAGTACTTC. Its translation is CASSLALGGETQYF.

The sample holds a few counts of this clonotype. The chain recombines TRBV4-3 with TRBJ1-1, with 9 bases identical to TRBD1. The CDR3 spans 14 residues. Germline CDR1 and CDR2: LGHNA and YSLEER. With 2 bases clipped from V and 10 bases from J, the junction kept 8 bases outside the gene matches. The CDR3 DNA reads TGCGCCAGCAGCCAAAATAGGGCGGACAGGGGAGCTTTCTTT. It encodes CASSQNRADRGAFF.

The chain uses TRBV20-1 and TRBJ2-3; D ambiguous. The germline V and J ends were trimmed by 8 bases and 8 bases, with 26 bases remaining between them. The CDR3 consists of 15 residues. Germline V lookup: CDR1 DFQATT, CDR2 SNEGSKA (reference sequence). Written as DNA, the CDR3 is TGCAGTTCTGCAGGCACTACATCGTCTTACGGTACGCAGTATTTT. Translating it yields CSSAGTTSSYGTQYF.

V usage is TRBV19 and J usage is TRBJ1-1; D possibly corresponds to TRBD1 (6 bases). The CDR3 runs 13 residues. The V gene lost 6 bases and the J gene lost 6 bases, with 14 bases spanning the gap. Germline V CDR1 and CDR2: LNHDA, SQIVND (reference sequence). As DNA, the CDR3 is TGTGCCAGTAGCAGTGGGGGCAGCGCTGAAGCTTTCTTT. Translation: CASSSGGSAEAFF.

This clonotype turned up a few times. The chain uses TRBV7-9 and TRBJ2-3; unclear D gene. The ends were cut back, 1 base at V and 1 base at J, with 12 bases in the middle. This CDR3 region has 16 residues. Germline CDR1 SEHNR, CDR2 FQNEAQ (reference sequence). CDR3 nucleotides: TGTGCCAGCAGCTTAGTTGGGCTGGTTGGCACAGATACGCAGTATTTT. This sequence encodes CASSLVGLVGTDTQYF. The whole variable domain, remainder taken from reference TRBV7-9 and TRBJ2-3, is DTGVSQNPRHKITKRGQNVTFRCDPISEHNRLYWYRQTLGQGPEFLTYFQNEAQLEKSRLLSDRFSAERPKGSFSTLEIQRTEQGDSAMYLCASSLVGLVGTDTQYFGPGTRLTVL.

Concerning this clonotype itself: This could be a read error, since a much larger clone is one nucleotide away. J is TRBJ2-3 and V is TRBV29-1, with D hard to call. Trimming shortened V by 4 bases and J by 3 bases, and 8 bases separated the two germline ends. CDR1 and CDR2 from the germline V gene are SQVTM and ANQGSEA. CDR3 size: 12 residues. The chain's CDR3 is CSVVWETDTQYF. In DNA, the CDR3 is TGCAGCGTTGTGTGGGAAACAGATACGCAGTATTTT.